This TCR beta chain was documented in a study of T-cell reconstitution after alpha-beta-depleted transplantation in children. This clonotype occurred many times. Its target is not known. It was with unique molecular identifiers that the TCRbeta library was prepared. MiXCR was run by TCRdb on the PCR reads, yielding one entry per CDR3 protein. The sample records 280,000 or so distinct CDR3 sequences, 9.5% to 13% being singletons. Study-wide points: In patients about two months after transplant, alpha-beta T cells reportedly arose from several hundred expanded graft clones.

Trimming stripped 3 bases from V and 4 bases from J, with 10 bases between. CDR3 size: 13 residues. Germline lookup yields CDR1 SGHRS and CDR2 YFSETQ. V is TRBV5-1 and J is TRBJ1-2, with D unresolved. The clonotype comes from a male patient aged 2-9 years who had a stem cell transplant for chronic granulomatous disease, so the T cells may come from the graft donor. Sequences were derived from peripheral blood, sampled 180 days after TCRalphabeta/CD19-depleted stem cell transplant. CDR3 sequence (DNA): TGCGCCAGCAGCTCCAAAGCGGGCTATGGCTACACCTTC. Its protein product is CASSSKAGYGYTF.